What follows are 24 T cell receptor beta chains derived from one specimen sequenced in a study of neoadjuvant anti-PD-1 for oral cavity cancer. As to time point: after neoadjuvant nivolumab, at surgical resection. Assay used: immunoSEQ multiplex PCR; TCRdb lists only in-frame clones, some missing. There are 63,000 or so clones in the sample; about 90% occur only once, and approximately 2.8% lies in the top ten. The sequenced sample was PBMCs, obtained after nivolumab (anti-PD-1) treatment. These receptors were taken from a person aged 35 to 85 with oral cavity squamous cell carcinoma.

This chain connects TRBV25-1 to TRBJ2-7; D may be TRBD1 (5 bases). This CDR3 contains 14 residues. Trimming stripped 4 bases from V and 0 bases from J, with 10 bases between. Per germline, CDR1 MGHDK and CDR2 SYGVNS. The CDR3 protein is CASSGTGASYEQYF. The CDR3 DNA reads as TGTGCCAGCAGTGGAACAGGTGCCTCCTACGAGCAGTACTTC.

This clone came up once. V usage is TRBV2 and J usage is TRBJ2-5; D could derive from TRBD1 or TRBD2 (6 bases each). This CDR3 contains 13 residues. Looked up from germline, CDR1 is SNHLY and CDR2 is FYNNEI. The CDR3 nucleotides read TGTTCCGTGAATCGGGGGCTCGGAGAGACCCAGTACTTC. Its translation is CSVNRGLGETQYF.

The chain carries TRBV9 and TRBJ2-7; 9 nucleotides match TRBD2. CDR3 length: 13 residues. Germline CDR1 is SGDLS and CDR2 is YYNGEE. The V segment lost 3 bases and the J segment 5 bases; nucleotides outside the gene matches: 3. The CDR3 DNA reads TGTGCCAGCAGCGCGGGACTAGCTGACGAGCAGTACTTC. This sequence encodes CASSAGLADEQYF.

This clone was observed a handful of times. The rearrangement links TRBV7-9 to TRBJ1-1; TRBD1 matches at 8 bases. CDR1 and CDR2 (germline): SEHNR, FQNEAQ (reference sequence). J gave up 10 bases and V 11 bases, and 15 bases lay outside the gene matches. CDR3 length: 13 amino acids. The CDR3 region is CAGRRGQGVGAFF. In DNA, the CDR3 is TGTGCCGGCCGTAGAGGACAGGGAGTAGGAGCTTTCTTT.

The chain carries TRBV9 and TRBJ2-1; weak D call: TRBD2 (6 bases). The CDR3 is 14 amino acids. Germline lookup yields CDR1 SGDLS and CDR2 YYNGEE. V was shortened by 4 bases and J by 6 bases, with 14 bases between the two germline ends. The CDR3 nucleotides read TGTGCCAGCAGCCCTCTAGGAGGGTCCAATGAGCAGTTCTTC. This codes for CASSPLGGSNEQFF.

In DNA, the CDR3 is TGTGCCATCAGTGAGTTTGACGGATTTAGGAATTCACCCCTCCACTTT. Translation gives CAISEFDGFRNSPLHF. The rearrangement joins TRBV10-3 to TRBJ1-6; no clear D. V lost 1 base and J lost 7, with 14 bases in between. CDR1 and CDR2 from the germline V gene are ENHRY and SYGVKD. This CDR3 contains 16 residues.

This clone appeared a few times. The chain has TRBV10-3 and TRBJ1-1; D is uncertain. This CDR3 is built from 14 residues. Germline CDR1 and CDR2: ENHRY and SYGVKD. With 2 bases removed from V and 5 bases from J, the gap between germline ends came to 12 bases. CDR3: CAISEIRGLTEAFF. The DNA for the CDR3 is TGTGCCATCAGTGAGATTCGAGGTTTGACTGAAGCTTTCTTT.

J is TRBJ1-1 and V is TRBV30, with D unclear. CDR1 GTSNPN and CDR2 SVGIG come from the germline V gene (reference sequence). V dropped 3 bases and J dropped 4 bases, with 12 bases sitting between them. This CDR3 has 13 residues. The CDR3 DNA reads as TGTGCCTGGAGGGAAGGGCGGGCCACTGAAGCTTTCTTT. Protein product: CAWREGRATEAFF.

V is TRBV7-6 and J is TRBJ1-6; D gene unclear. Germline CDR1 reads SGHVS; CDR2 reads FNYEAQ. V was cut by 4 bases and J by 4 bases, with 8 bases left in between. This CDR3 has 14 residues. The CDR3 nucleotides are TGTGCCAGCAGCTCTATACCGTATAATTCACCCCTCCACTTT. It translates to CASSSIPYNSPLHF. The full variable domain, in which reference TRBV7-6 and TRBJ1-6 provide the parts outside the CDR3, is GAGVSQSPRYKVTKRGQDVALRCDPISGHVSLYWYRQALGQGPEFLTYFNYEAQQDKSGLPNDRFSAERPEGSISTLTIQRTEQRDSAMYRCASSSIPYNSPLHFGNGTRLTVT.

The V call is TRBV14, the J call TRBJ1-2; possibly TRBD1 for D (5 bases). The V gene's germline CDR1 is SGHDN and CDR2 FVKESK. Between the trimmed V and J ends, which lost 1 base and 9 bases, there was a span of 6 bases. The CDR3 is 11 amino acids. CDR3 bases: TGTGCCAGCAGCCAAGGACAGCGCTACACCTTC. It specifies CASSQGQRYTF.

V gene TRBV5-6 combines with J gene TRBJ2-7; D is perhaps TRBD1 (6 bases). The CDR3 spans 15 residues. Trimming cost V 3 bases and J 0 bases, with 13 bases left between them. CDR1 and CDR2 (germline): SGHDT, YYEEEE. The CDR3 protein is CASSYPGVSSYEQYF. The CDR3 region has the DNA TGTGCCAGCAGCTACCCAGGGGTTAGCTCCTACGAGCAGTACTTC.

The genes are TRBV5-1 and TRBJ1-3; D unresolved. The CDR3 is made up of 14 amino acids. Germline CDR1 reads SGHRS; CDR2 reads YFSETQ. Deletions cut 4 bases from V and 2 bases from J, with 10 bases between. CDR3 residues: CASSPERTGNTIYF. Here the CDR3 DNA reads TGCGCCAGCAGCCCGGAGCGGACTGGAAACACCATATATTTT. Combining the CDR3 with reference TRBV5-1 and TRBJ1-3 gives the whole variable domain KAGVTQTPRYLIKTRGQQVTLSCSPISGHRSVSWYQQTPGQGLQFLFEYFSETQRNKGNFPGRFSGRQFSNSRSEMNVSTLELGDSALYLCASSPERTGNTIYFGEGSWLTVV.

The chain combines TRBV10-2 with TRBJ1-5; D remains unclear. Trimming shortened V by 7 bases and J by 0 bases, and 7 bases separated the two germline ends. The germline V gene has CDR1 WSHSY and CDR2 SAAADI. The CDR3 runs to 13 residues. The chain's CDR3 is CASTLGSNQPQHF. CDR3 sequence (DNA): TGCGCCAGCACCTTGGGTAGCAATCAGCCCCAGCATTTT.

As DNA, the CDR3 is TGTGCCAGCAGTAAGGACAGGGTGGACAATGAGCAGTTCTTC. It translates to CASSKDRVDNEQFF. The rearrangement uses TRBV27 and TRBJ2-1, with 8 bases fitting TRBD1. The germline V gene encodes CDR1 MNHEY and CDR2 SMNVEV (reference sequence). The CDR3 totals 14 residues. Trimming at V came to 5 bases and at J to 5 bases, leaving 5 bases not matched to a gene.

The V gene is TRBV5-4, the J gene TRBJ1-2; 10 bases agree with TRBD1. The CDR3 covers 16 residues. Trimming removed 0 bases from V and 8 bases from J; junction bases left unmatched: 10. Germline V gives CDR1 SGHNT, CDR2 YYREEE (reference sequence). DNA for the CDR3: TGTGCCAGCAGCTTGGGGGGACAGGGGAGTGAGCGAGGCTACACCTTC. This gives the protein CASSLGGQGSERGYTF. Full variable domain (rest looked up from reference TRBV5-4 and TRBJ1-2): ETGVTQSPTHLIKTRGQQVTLRCSSQSGHNTVSWYQQALGQGPQFIFQYYREEENGRGNFPPRFSGLQFPNYSSELNVNALELDDSALYLCASSLGGQGSERGYTFGSGTRLTVV.

The chain employs TRBV2 and TRBJ1-5; the match to TRBD1 covers 10 bases. The CDR3 loop spans 16 amino acids. The germline V gene encodes CDR1 SNHLY and CDR2 FYNNEI. J gave up 0 bases and V 6 bases, and 5 bases lay outside the gene matches. The CDR3 loop is CASSGTGEHSNQPQHF. CDR3 coding DNA: TGTGCCAGCAGCGGGACAGGGGAACATAGCAATCAGCCCCAGCATTTT.

The chain couples TRBV30 to TRBJ1-1; D may be TRBD1 (6 bases). Germline V gene data show CDR1 as GTSNPN and CDR2 as SVGIG (reference sequence). CDR3 size: 14 residues. V was trimmed by 1 base and J by 0 bases, leaving 9 bases between them. Here the CDR3 reads CAWSEQGLNTEAFF. The DNA for the CDR3 is TGTGCCTGGAGTGAACAGGGACTGAACACTGAAGCTTTCTTT.

V gene TRBV7-9 combines with J gene TRBJ1-2; TRBD1 matches at 12 bases. Germline V gene sequence: CDR1 SEHNR, CDR2 FQNEAQ (reference sequence). The CDR3 is 15 residues long. With 5 bases clipped from V and 8 bases from J, the junction kept 9 bases outside the gene matches. CDR3 in amino acids: CASSPPGQGARGYTF. CDR3 coding DNA: TGTGCCAGCAGCCCACCGGGACAGGGGGCACGAGGCTACACCTTC.

This clone occurred a few times. The gene calls are TRBV5-1 and TRBJ1-1; a weak D match, TRBD1 (5 bases). With 5 bases removed from V and 5 bases from J, the gap between germline ends came to 13 bases. The CDR3 is 13 amino acids. The germline V gene encodes CDR1 SGHRS and CDR2 YFSETQ. The CDR3 DNA reads as TGCGCCAGCAGGGAGGGTCGGGGGACTGAAGCTTTCTTT. Protein product: CASREGRGTEAFF.

Only one count was recorded for this clone. V is TRBV30 and J is TRBJ2-1; 12 nucleotides agree with TRBD2. In germline, CDR1 is GTSNPN, CDR2 SVGIG (reference sequence). The V and J ends lost 8 bases and 5 bases, in that order; junction bases with no gene match: 7. The CDR3 length is 14 residues. For the CDR3, the DNA is TGTGCCAGCCGACTAGCGGGGGATAACAATGAGCAGTTCTTC. Amino acids: CASRLAGDNNEQFF.

CDR3 sequence: CASSGGGLAGINEQFF. As DNA, the CDR3 is TGTGCCAGCAGCGGCGGGGGACTAGCGGGCATCAATGAGCAGTTCTTC. This chain joins TRBV5-4 and TRBJ2-1, with 12 nucleotides matching TRBD2. With V trimmed by 4 bases and J by 6 bases, 8 bases remained unmatched. Germline lookup yields CDR1 SGHNT and CDR2 YYREEE (reference sequence). The CDR3 totals 16 residues.

This clone came up a few times. The gene calls are TRBV10-3 and TRBJ1-1, with 9 bases identical to TRBD1. V shed 6 bases, J shed 5 bases, and the junction held 7 bases outside the gene matches. Germline loops: CDR1 ENHRY, CDR2 SYGVKD. The CDR3 consists of 14 residues. The CDR3 reads CAIRYDRGSTEAFF. DNA of the CDR3: TGTGCCATCAGATACGACAGGGGGAGTACTGAAGCTTTCTTT.

As concerns this clone: This sample includes further DNA sequences coding for the same CDR3. V usage is TRBV30 and J usage is TRBJ1-5; no reliable D call. CDR3 length: 13 amino acids. V lost 2 bases, J lost 0 bases, and 5 bases lay in between. Germline V CDR1 and CDR2: GTSNPN, SVGIG (reference sequence). The CDR3 region has the DNA TGTGCCTGGAGTCCAAATAGCAATCAGCCCCAGCATTTT. Protein product: CAWSPNSNQPQHF. Using reference TRBV30 and TRBJ1-5 for the parts outside the CDR3, the full variable domain is SQTIHQWPATLVQPVGSPLSLECTVEGTSNPNLYWYRQAAGRGLQLLFYSVGIGQISSEVPQNLSASRPQDRQFILSSKKLLLSDSGFYLCAWSPNSNQPQHFGDGTRLSIL.

The rearrangement uses TRBV29-1 and TRBJ2-5; D tentatively reads TRBD1 or TRBD2 (5 bases each). From germline, CDR1 is SQVTM and CDR2 ANQGSEA. The CDR3 is made up of 13 amino acids. V lost 5 bases, J lost 3 bases, and 13 bases lay in between. CDR3 region: CSVSGTWKETQYF. The CDR3 nucleotides are TGCAGCGTTTCCGGGACGTGGAAAGAGACCCAGTACTTC. Based on the CDR3 plus reference TRBV29-1 and TRBJ2-5, the full variable domain is SAVISQKPSRDICQRGTSLTIQCQVDSQVTMMFWYRQQPGQSLTLIATANQGSEATYESGFVIDKFPISRPNLTFSTLTVSNMSPEDSSIYLCSVSGTWKETQYFGPGTRLLVL.